These 19 T cell receptor beta chains were all obtained from the same sample, sequenced in a study of T cell responses to AZD1222 COVID-19 vaccine. TCRdb's copy holds only in-frame clones and misses some; the assay was immunoSEQ multiplex PCR. Of 150,000 to 200,000 clones in the sample, around 90% were seen once. The material sequenced was peripheral blood, taken 28 days after the second AZD1222 dose. These TCRs come from an adult who received the AZD1222 COVID-19 vaccine.

V gene TRBV10-3 combines with J gene TRBJ1-4; 7 positions agree with TRBD1. Germline loops: CDR1 ENHRY, CDR2 SYGVKD. The CDR3 has 14 amino acids. V lost 8 bases, J lost 4 bases, and 7 bases stayed unmatched. The CDR3 bases are TGTGCCATCGGAGGACAGGAGGGTAATGAAAAACTGTTTTTT. Its protein product is CAIGGQEGNEKLFF.

There are a few counts of this clone. The V call is TRBV7-8, the J call TRBJ2-2; 12 positions match TRBD2. The germline V gene encodes CDR1 SGHVS and CDR2 FQNEAQ. The CDR3 has 14 residues. The junction had 2 bases not matched to a gene; V was cut back by 3 bases and J by 9 bases. The CDR3 coding sequence is TGTGCCAGCAGCTTCCTAGCGGGGGGGCGGGAGCTGTTTTTT. This encodes CASSFLAGGRELFF.

The chain couples TRBV6-1 to TRBJ2-1; no reliable D call. CDR3 size: 15 residues. V gave up 2 bases and J gave up 0 bases, with 8 bases separating them. Germline V gene data show CDR1 as MNHNS and CDR2 as SASEGT. The CDR3: CASSEIANSYNEQFF. For the CDR3, the DNA is TGTGCCAGCAGTGAAATCGCGAACTCCTACAATGAGCAGTTCTTC.

V gene TRBV20-1 combines with J gene TRBJ2-5; TRBD2 matches 8 bases. This CDR3 comprises 18 residues. The V and J ends lost 3 bases and 5 bases, in that order; junction bases with no gene match: 20. Germline loops: CDR1 DFQATT, CDR2 SNEGSKA (reference sequence). This chain's CDR3 is CSASGSLSLAAPTETQYF. As DNA, the CDR3 is TGCAGTGCTAGTGGGTCCCTTTCACTAGCGGCTCCCACGGAGACCCAGTACTTC.

The gene calls are TRBV5-1 and TRBJ1-6; D is unclear. The CDR3 spans 14 residues. Germline V gene lookup returns CDR1 SGHRS and CDR2 YFSETQ. V lost 1 base, J lost 4 bases, and 6 bases lay in between. CDR3 region: CASSLSGYNSPLHF. CDR3 nucleotides: TGCGCCAGCAGCTTGTCAGGTTATAATTCACCCCTCCACTTT.

V and J are TRBV18 and TRBJ1-2; maybe TRBD1 (5 bases). CDR3 size: 14 residues. Germline V gene sequence: CDR1 KGHSH, CDR2 LQKENI. Trimming left V 3 bases short and J 0 bases short, with 8 bases between. CDR3 bases: TGTGCCAGCTCACCGGGGCAGCCTAACTATGGCTACACCTTC. Translating gives CASSPGQPNYGYTF.

The chain joins TRBV29-1 to TRBJ2-5; no clear D gene. V was pared by 0 bases and J by 2 bases, with 7 bases between. CDR1 SQVTM and CDR2 ANQGSEA come from the germline V gene. The CDR3 contains 13 residues. In nucleotides, the CDR3 is TGCAGCGTTGAAGAAGGCGGACAAGAGACCCAGTACTTC. Translating gives CSVEEGGQETQYF.

This chain joins TRBV5-4 and TRBJ1-1, with D possibly matching TRBD1 (5 bases). CDR3 length: 14 residues. Trimming removed 2 bases from V and 0 bases from J, with 8 bases in between. Germline values: CDR1 SGHNT, CDR2 YYREEE (reference sequence). The CDR3 reads CASSFKGLNTEAFF. CDR3 nucleotides: TGTGCCAGCAGCTTTAAGGGGTTGAACACTGAAGCTTTCTTT. Full variable domain (outside the CDR3, taken from reference TRBV5-4 and TRBJ1-1): ETGVTQSPTHLIKTRGQQVTLRCSSQSGHNTVSWYQQALGQGPQFIFQYYREEENGRGNFPPRFSGLQFPNYSSELNVNALELDDSALYLCASSFKGLNTEAFFGQGTRLTVV.

This chain links TRBV6-4 with TRBJ2-3; TRBD2 aligns across 8 bases. CDR3 length: 14 amino acids. J lost 2 bases, V lost 4 bases, and 2 bases had no gene match. Germline V gene lookup returns CDR1 MRHNA and CDR2 SNTAGT. The CDR3 DNA is TGTGCCAGCAGTGGTAGCGGGGCCACAGATACGCAGTATTTT. It yields the protein CASSGSGATDTQYF.

The chain recombines TRBV2 with TRBJ2-7; TRBD1 matches at 7 bases. CDR3 length: 12 residues. Germline values: CDR1 SNHLY, CDR2 FYNNEI. J was trimmed by 3 bases and V by 9 bases; bases with no gene match: 5. This CDR3 is CASGDRDYEQYF. Here the CDR3 DNA reads TGTGCCAGTGGGGACAGAGACTACGAGCAGTACTTC.

V is TRBV10-3 and J is TRBJ1-5; the D is unclear. With 0 bases removed from V and 3 bases from J, the gap between germline ends came to 9 bases. The V gene's germline CDR1 is ENHRY and CDR2 SYGVKD. The CDR3 is 15 amino acids. As DNA, the CDR3 is TGTGCCATCAGTGAGTCGCTAGGGTCCAATCAGCCCCAGCATTTT. Its translation is CAISESLGSNQPQHF.

The chain has TRBV6-5 and TRBJ1-6; D uncertain. Germline CDR1 and CDR2: MNHEY and SVGAGI. The V end lost 0 bases, the J end lost 3 bases, and 9 bases lay between the germline ends. The CDR3 sequence is 16 residues long. Here the CDR3 DNA reads TGTGCCAGCAGTTACTCGGGAAGGGTCTATAATTCACCCCTCCACTTT. It is translated as CASSYSGRVYNSPLHF.

Concerning this clone itself: The conserved closing phenylalanine or tryptophan is absent in this CDR3, likely reflecting a read error. This rearrangement joins TRBV18 to TRBJ1-2, with a tentative D call TRBD1 (5 bases). The CDR3 is made up of 14 amino acids. The V gene's germline CDR1 is KGHSH and CDR2 LQKENI. V lost 4 bases and J 7 bases, leaving 16 bases between the germline ends. CDR3 sequence: CASSRDPVVLGYTL. Here the CDR3 DNA reads TGTGCCAGCTCACGGGACCCAGTAGTCCTTGGCTACACCCTC.

The chain joins TRBV4-1 to TRBJ1-5; no definite D call. CDR1 and CDR2 from the germline V gene are MGHRA and YSYEKL. This CDR3 contains 12 residues. V was trimmed by 3 bases and J by 3 bases, leaving 3 bases between them. Here the CDR3 reads CASSHVNQPQHF. The CDR3 coding sequence is TGCGCCAGCAGCCACGTCAATCAGCCCCAGCATTTT.

The chain has TRBV4-1 and TRBJ1-1, with D possibly TRBD1 on 5 matching bases. V was shortened by 1 base and J by 1 base, with 10 bases between the two germline ends. The CDR3 runs to 15 residues. Germline CDR1 is MGHRA and CDR2 is YSYEKL. The DNA for the CDR3 is TGCGCCAGCAGCCAAGCCCCGGGGGGGAACACTGAAGCTTTCTTT. This encodes CASSQAPGGNTEAFF.

V gene TRBV15 combines with J gene TRBJ1-5; a weak D match, TRBD1 (6 bases). Germline CDR1 and CDR2: LNHNV and YYDKDF (reference sequence). Between the trimmed V and J ends, which lost 0 bases and 7 bases, there was a span of 13 bases. The CDR3 is 15 residues long. CDR3 loop: CATSREITGTQPQHF. The CDR3 region has the DNA TGTGCCACCAGCAGAGAAATCACAGGGACGCAGCCCCAGCATTTT. The complete variable domain, with remaining parts taken from reference TRBV15 and TRBJ1-5, reads DAMVIQNPRYQVTQFGKPVTLSCSQTLNHNVMYWYQQKSSQAPKLLFHYYDKDFNNEADTPDNFQSRRPNTSFCFLDIRSPGLGDTAMYLCATSREITGTQPQHFGDGTRLSIL.

This chain joins TRBV7-9 and TRBJ2-5; D is ambiguous. Germline CDR1 is SEHNR and CDR2 is FQNEAQ (reference sequence). The V end lost 1 base, the J end lost 10 bases, and 7 bases lay between the germline ends. This CDR3 spans 11 amino acids. Here the CDR3 reads CASSLEVGQYF. The CDR3 DNA follows: TGTGCCAGCAGCTTAGAGGTTGGCCAGTACTTC.

The V call is TRBV6-5, the J call TRBJ2-7; D gene ambiguous. There are 13 residues in the CDR3. V was clipped by 7 bases and J by 2 bases, with 12 bases between them. The germline V gene encodes CDR1 MNHEY and CDR2 SVGAGI. The chain's CDR3 is CASTATPTYEQYF. CDR3 nucleotide sequence: TGTGCCAGCACCGCGACACCGACCTACGAGCAGTACTTC.

The rearrangement joins TRBV28 to TRBJ1-2; D ambiguous. V lost 5 bases, J lost 3 bases, and 16 bases lay in between. CDR3 length equals 15 residues. CDR1 is MDHEN and CDR2 is SYDVKM in the germline V gene. The CDR3 nucleotides read TGTGCCAGCAGTCCCACCACGGCAGCATACTATGGCTACACCTTC. It specifies CASSPTTAAYYGYTF.